A single sample is the source of the 11 T cell receptor beta chains below, sequenced in a study of control samples from healthy donors and cancer patients. Method: immunoSEQ multiplex PCR; TCRdb's copy keeps in-frame clones and lacks some. The table lists approximately 170,000 clones, around 89% of them singletons. The sequenced material came from blood. Receptor source: a woman between 45 and 60 years old in good health.

This clone was seen a few times. This chain uses TRBV5-4 with TRBJ2-7; D remains unclear. The CDR3 runs to 16 residues. V dropped 0 bases and J dropped 3 bases, with 16 bases sitting between them. The germline gives CDR1 SGHNT, CDR2 YYREEE (reference sequence). The CDR3: CASSLGDGPRLYEQYF. The DNA of the CDR3 is TGTGCCAGCAGCTTGGGAGACGGTCCACGGCTCTACGAGCAGTACTTC. Variable domain in full (rest from reference TRBV5-4 and TRBJ2-7): ETGVTQSPTHLIKTRGQQVTLRCSSQSGHNTVSWYQQALGQGPQFIFQYYREEENGRGNFPPRFSGLQFPNYSSELNVNALELDDSALYLCASSLGDGPRLYEQYFGPGTRLTVT.

This chain uses TRBV27 with TRBJ1-5, with 7 nucleotides matching TRBD1. The V gene's germline CDR1 is MNHEY and CDR2 SMNVEV (reference sequence). V was clipped by 2 bases and J by 1 base; unmatched bases: 2. This CDR3 region has 15 residues. The CDR3 nucleotides read TGTGCCAGCAGTTTACAGGGGGGAAGCAATCAGCCCCAGCATTTT. Its protein product is CASSLQGGSNQPQHF.

CDR3 nucleotide sequence: TGTGCCAGCAGCTTCGGGGAGGGTTCGGAGAAACTGTTTTTT. This encodes CASSFGEGSEKLFF. The rearrangement uses TRBV5-5 and TRBJ1-4, with unresolved D. CDR3 length equals 14 residues. The germline V gene encodes CDR1 SGHKS and CDR2 YYEKEE (reference sequence). The V end lost 2 bases, the J end lost 11 bases, and 16 bases lay between the germline ends.

The CDR3 region is CASSVLKAGGNGELFF. The CDR3 region has the DNA TGTGCCAGCAGCGTTCTCAAGGCCGGGGGGAACGGGGAGCTGTTTTTT. The chain has TRBV7-2 and TRBJ2-2; TRBD2 agrees at 7 bases. With 5 bases clipped from V and 7 bases from J, the junction kept 13 bases outside the gene matches. CDR3 length: 16 amino acids. Germline V lookup: CDR1 SGHTA, CDR2 FQGNSA.

This clone is a singleton in its sample. This chain connects TRBV4-1 to TRBJ2-1; 10 bases fit TRBD2. Germline loops: CDR1 MGHRA, CDR2 YSYEKL. The CDR3 consists of 18 residues. Losses at the gene ends were 0 bases for V and 0 bases for J; bases not matched to a gene: 5. CDR3 DNA: TGCGCCAGCAGCCAAGAACCCCCTAGCGGGAGCTCCTACAATGAGCAGTTCTTC. Translating it yields CASSQEPPSGSSYNEQFF.

The chain couples TRBV14 to TRBJ1-5; D remains unclear. Trimming removed 4 bases at V and 3 bases at J, with 10 bases between. There are 14 residues in the CDR3. CDR1 and CDR2 from the germline V gene are SGHDN and FVKESK. The CDR3 loop is CASSLGGNNQPQHF. The CDR3 nucleotides read TGTGCCAGCAGCCTAGGCGGCAACAATCAGCCCCAGCATTTT.

The V and J genes are TRBV7-9 and TRBJ2-1; 7 bases map to TRBD2. Trimming took 4 bases from V and 8 from J; bases not matched to a gene: 17. The CDR3 runs 17 residues. Germline lookup yields CDR1 SEHNR and CDR2 FQNEAQ (reference sequence). For the CDR3, the DNA is TGTGCCAGCAGCTGGGAGGGTGGGAGAAAGGGTATTTATGAGCAGTTCTTC. It is translated as CASSWEGGRKGIYEQFF.

This clone came up a few times. J is TRBJ1-2 and V is TRBV27; a weak D match, TRBD1 (6 bases). This CDR3 is 13 amino acids long. Trimming took off 6 bases at V and 6 bases at J, with 14 bases between the two ends. Germline V gives CDR1 MNHEY, CDR2 SMNVEV (reference sequence). This CDR3 reads CASSFQGLNGYTF. CDR3 DNA: TGTGCCAGCAGCTTCCAGGGGCTGAATGGCTACACCTTC.

CDR3 coding DNA: TGTGCCACCCAGGGAGCCGGGCACTACGAGCAGTACTTC. It yields the protein CATQGAGHYEQYF. The chain joins TRBV7-2 to TRBJ2-7, with D perhaps given as TRBD1 or TRBD2 (5 bases each). The CDR3 totals 13 residues. V lost 10 bases, J lost 3 bases, and 16 bases lay in between. Germline CDR1 reads SGHTA; CDR2 reads FQGNSA.

The rearrangement uses TRBV3-1 (or the pseudogene TRBV3-2) and TRBJ1-6; TRBD1 agrees at 7 bases. The trim removed 0 bases at V and 7 bases at J, leaving 3 bases unmatched. CDR3 length: 15 amino acids. In germline, CDR1 is LGHDT, CDR2 YNNKEL (reference sequence). The chain's CDR3 is CASSQDPQGNSPLHF. CDR3 DNA sequence: TGTGCCAGCAGCCAAGACCCACAGGGGAATTCACCCCTCCACTTT.

The chain is built from TRBV5-1 and TRBJ2-1; 7 bases line up with TRBD2. This CDR3 comprises 15 residues. V gave up 0 bases and J gave up 8 bases; unmatched junction bases: 8. Germline V gene sequence: CDR1 SGHRS, CDR2 YFSETQ. CDR3 region: CASSLVRAGADEQFF. CDR3 nucleotides: TGCGCCAGCAGCTTGGTGCGGGCGGGAGCAGATGAGCAGTTCTTC. The complete variable domain, with remaining parts taken from reference TRBV5-1 and TRBJ2-1, reads KAGVTQTPRYLIKTRGQQVTLSCSPISGHRSVSWYQQTPGQGLQFLFEYFSETQRNKGNFPGRFSGRQFSNSRSEMNVSTLELGDSALYLCASSLVRAGADEQFFGPGTRLTVL.